Given below is one TCR beta chain in context. Its antigen is unknown. These data originate in a study of cytomegalovirus exposure and HLA in healthy donors. Notes on the study in general: TCR beta V- and J-gene trimming was later associated with a missense DCLRE1C variant. Clonal expansion, a later analysis showed, was greater in HLA-associated TCR beta chains than in equally common others.

Vbeta (60) and Jbeta (13) primers were used in the PCR. Method: immunoSEQ multiplex PCR; TCRdb's copy keeps in-frame clones and lacks some. The sample carries a few hundred thousand clones, 77% recorded once. CDR3 length: 15 amino acids. The germline V gene encodes CDR1 SEHNR and CDR2 FQNEAQ (reference sequence). With 1 base removed from V and 5 bases from J, the gap between germline ends came to 14 bases. This receptor was obtained from a woman aged 55-69 years in good health and CMV-seropositive. Sequenced input: PBMCs. This chain uses TRBV7-9 with TRBJ1-1; D not certain. As DNA, the CDR3 is TGTGCCAGCAGCTTAGGAGGGCCAACCTGGACTGAAGCTTTCTTT. Translating it yields CASSLGGPTWTEAFF.